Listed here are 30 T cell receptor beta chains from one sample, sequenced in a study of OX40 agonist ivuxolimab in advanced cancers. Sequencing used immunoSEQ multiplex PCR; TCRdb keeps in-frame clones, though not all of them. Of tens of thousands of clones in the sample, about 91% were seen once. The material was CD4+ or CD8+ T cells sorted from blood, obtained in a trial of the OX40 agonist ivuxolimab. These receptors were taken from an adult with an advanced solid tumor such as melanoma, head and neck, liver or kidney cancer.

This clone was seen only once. CDR3: CASRGTGLDTIYF. CDR3 DNA: TGTGCCAGCAGAGGGACAGGGCTGGACACCATATATTTT. The genes are TRBV6-6 and TRBJ1-3, with TRBD1 matching 9 bases. Per germline, CDR1 MNHNY and CDR2 SVGAGI (reference sequence). Trimming removed 6 bases from V and 8 bases from J; junction bases left unmatched: 5. The CDR3 runs 13 residues.

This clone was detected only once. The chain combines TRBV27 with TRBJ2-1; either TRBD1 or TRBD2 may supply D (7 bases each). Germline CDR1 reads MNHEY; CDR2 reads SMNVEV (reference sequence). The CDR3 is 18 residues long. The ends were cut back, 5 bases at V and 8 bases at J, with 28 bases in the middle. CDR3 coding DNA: TGTGCCAGCAGTCATAGCGGGTACAGGGGTCCCATCCCGGATGAGCAGTTCTTC. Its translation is CASSHSGYRGPIPDEQFF.

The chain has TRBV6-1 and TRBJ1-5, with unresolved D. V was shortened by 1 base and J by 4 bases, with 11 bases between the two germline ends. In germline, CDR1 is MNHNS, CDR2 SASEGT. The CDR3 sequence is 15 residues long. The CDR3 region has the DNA TGTGCCAGCAGTGAAGAGGGCAGCTATAATCAGCCCCAGCATTTT. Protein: CASSEEGSYNQPQHF.

CDR3 nucleotides: TGTGCCAGCAGTGATACAGGGGGATACGAGCAGTACTTC. It encodes CASSDTGGYEQYF. V and J are TRBV9 and TRBJ2-7, with TRBD1 matching over 8 bases. Trimming removed 5 bases from V and 4 bases from J; junction bases left unmatched: 5. This CDR3 has 13 residues. From germline, CDR1 is SGDLS and CDR2 YYNGEE.

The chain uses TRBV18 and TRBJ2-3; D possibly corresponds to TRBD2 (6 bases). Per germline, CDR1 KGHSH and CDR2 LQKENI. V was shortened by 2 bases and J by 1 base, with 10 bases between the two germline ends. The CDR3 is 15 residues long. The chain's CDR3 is CASSPGGIGTDTQYF. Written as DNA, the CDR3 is TGTGCCAGCTCACCAGGGGGGATAGGCACAGATACGCAGTATTTT.

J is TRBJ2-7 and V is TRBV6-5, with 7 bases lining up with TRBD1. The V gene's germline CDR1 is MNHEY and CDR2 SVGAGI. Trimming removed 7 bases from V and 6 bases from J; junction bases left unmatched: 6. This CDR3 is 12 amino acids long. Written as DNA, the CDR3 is TGTGCCAGCAACCGACAGGGATTCGAGCAGTACTTC. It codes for CASNRQGFEQYF.

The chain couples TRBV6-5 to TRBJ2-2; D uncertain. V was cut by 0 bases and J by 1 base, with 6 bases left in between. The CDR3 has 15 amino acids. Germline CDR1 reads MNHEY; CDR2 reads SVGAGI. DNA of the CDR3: TGTGCCAGCAGTTACTCAAACAAGAACACCGGGGAGCTGTTTTTT. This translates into CASSYSNKNTGELFF.

The CDR3 protein is CASSLVASGRGEQFF. CDR3 sequence (DNA): TGTGCCAGCAGTTTGGTGGCTAGCGGGAGGGGTGAGCAGTTCTTC. The V and J genes are TRBV6-5 and TRBJ2-1, with 12 bases fitting TRBD2. V was pared by 4 bases and J by 9 bases, with 7 bases of the junction left unmatched. CDR1 MNHEY and CDR2 SVGAGI come from the germline V gene. The CDR3 covers 15 residues.

As DNA, the CDR3 is TGTGCCAGCAGCTTTCCGGGACAGGGGGTGAACACCGGGGAGCTGTTTTTT. Translation: CASSFPGQGVNTGELFF. The chain has TRBV7-8 and TRBJ2-2; 11 bases match TRBD1. This CDR3 contains 17 residues. Losses at the gene ends were 3 bases for V and 1 base for J; bases not matched to a gene: 4. The germline V gene encodes CDR1 SGHVS and CDR2 FQNEAQ.

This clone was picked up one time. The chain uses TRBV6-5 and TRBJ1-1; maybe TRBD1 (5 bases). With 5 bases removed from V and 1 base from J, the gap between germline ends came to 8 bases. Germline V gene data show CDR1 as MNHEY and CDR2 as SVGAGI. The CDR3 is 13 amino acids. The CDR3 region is CASSMGENTEAFF. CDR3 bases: TGTGCCAGCAGTATGGGGGAGAACACTGAAGCTTTCTTT.

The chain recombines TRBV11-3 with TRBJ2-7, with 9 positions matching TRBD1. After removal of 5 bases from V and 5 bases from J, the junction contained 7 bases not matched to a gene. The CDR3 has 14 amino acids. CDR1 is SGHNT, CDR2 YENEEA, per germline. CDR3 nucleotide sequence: TGTGCCAGCAGCCCCCAACAGGGGGCTAACGAGCAGTACTTC. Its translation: CASSPQQGANEQYF.

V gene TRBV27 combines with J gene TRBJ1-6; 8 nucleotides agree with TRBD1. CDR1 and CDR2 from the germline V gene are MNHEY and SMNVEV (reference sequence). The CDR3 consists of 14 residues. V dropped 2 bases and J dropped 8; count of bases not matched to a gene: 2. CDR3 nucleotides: TGTGCCAGCAGTTTAGTCAGGGGGCATTCACCCCTCCACTTT. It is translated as CASSLVRGHSPLHF.

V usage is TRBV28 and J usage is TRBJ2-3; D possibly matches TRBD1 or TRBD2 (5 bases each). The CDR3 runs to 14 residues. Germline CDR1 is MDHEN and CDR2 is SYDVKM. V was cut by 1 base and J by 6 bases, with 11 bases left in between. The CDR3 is CASSLLGEGDTQYF. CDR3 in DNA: TGTGCCAGCAGTTTATTGGGCGAGGGGGATACGCAGTATTTT.

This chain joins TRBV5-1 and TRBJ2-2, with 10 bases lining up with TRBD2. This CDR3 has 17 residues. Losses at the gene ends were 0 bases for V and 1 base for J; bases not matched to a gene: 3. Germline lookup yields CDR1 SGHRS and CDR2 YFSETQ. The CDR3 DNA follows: TGCGCCAGCAGCTTGGCCCCTAGCGGGGGGAACACCGGGGAGCTGTTTTTT. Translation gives CASSLAPSGGNTGELFF.

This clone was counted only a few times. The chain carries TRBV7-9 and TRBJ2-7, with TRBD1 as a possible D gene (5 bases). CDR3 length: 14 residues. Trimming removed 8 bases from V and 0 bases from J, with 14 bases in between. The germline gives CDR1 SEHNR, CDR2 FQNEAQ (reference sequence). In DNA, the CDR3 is TGTGCCAGCGGAACACAGGAAAGCTCCTACGAGCAGTACTTC. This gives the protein CASGTQESSYEQYF.

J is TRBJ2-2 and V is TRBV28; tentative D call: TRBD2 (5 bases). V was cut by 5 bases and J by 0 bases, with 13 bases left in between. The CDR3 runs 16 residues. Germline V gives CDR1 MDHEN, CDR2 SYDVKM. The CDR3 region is CASSGWEIANTGELFF. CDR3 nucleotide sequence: TGTGCCAGCAGTGGGTGGGAGATCGCGAACACCGGGGAGCTGTTTTTT. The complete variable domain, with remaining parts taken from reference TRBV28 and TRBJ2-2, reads DVKVTQSSRYLVKRTGEKVFLECVQDMDHENMFWYRQDPGLGLRLIYFSYDVKMKEKGDIPEGYSVSREKKERFSLILESASTNQTSMYLCASSGWEIANTGELFFGEGSRLTVL.

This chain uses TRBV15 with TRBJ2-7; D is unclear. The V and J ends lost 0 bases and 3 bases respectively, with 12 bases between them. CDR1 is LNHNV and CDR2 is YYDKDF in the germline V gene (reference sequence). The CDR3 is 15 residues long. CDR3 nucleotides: TGTGCCACCAGCAGAGATTGGCAGTTCAACTACGAGCAGTACTTC. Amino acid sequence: CATSRDWQFNYEQYF.

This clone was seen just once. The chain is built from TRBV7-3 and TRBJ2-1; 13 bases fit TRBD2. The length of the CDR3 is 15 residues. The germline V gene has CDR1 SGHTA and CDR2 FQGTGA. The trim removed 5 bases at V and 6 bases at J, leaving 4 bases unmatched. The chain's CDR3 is CASSHGTSGANEQFF. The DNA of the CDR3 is TGTGCCAGCAGCCATGGGACTAGCGGGGCCAATGAGCAGTTCTTC.

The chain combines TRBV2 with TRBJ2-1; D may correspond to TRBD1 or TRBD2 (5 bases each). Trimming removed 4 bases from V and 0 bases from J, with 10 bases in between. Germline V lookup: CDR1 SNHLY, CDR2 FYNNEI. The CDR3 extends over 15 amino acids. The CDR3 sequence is CASSGGASSYNEQFF. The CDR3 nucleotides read TGTGCCAGCAGTGGAGGGGCGAGCTCCTACAATGAGCAGTTCTTC. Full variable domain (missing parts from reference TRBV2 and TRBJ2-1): EPEVTQTPSHQVTQMGQEVILRCVPISNHLYFYWYRQILGQKVEFLVSFYNNEISEKSEIFDDQFSVERPDGSNFTLKIRSTKLEDSAMYFCASSGGASSYNEQFFGPGTRLTVL.

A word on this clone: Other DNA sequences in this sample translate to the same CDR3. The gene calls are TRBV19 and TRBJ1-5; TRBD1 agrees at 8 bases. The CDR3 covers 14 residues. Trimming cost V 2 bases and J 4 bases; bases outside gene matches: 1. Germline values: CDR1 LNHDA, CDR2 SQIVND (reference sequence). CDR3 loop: CASSIRDRNQPQHF. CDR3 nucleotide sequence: TGTGCCAGTAGTATACGGGACAGGAATCAGCCCCAGCATTTT.

In nucleotides, the CDR3 is TGTGCCAGCAGCTTAGACGACTCCTACGAGCAGTACTTC. Protein: CASSLDDSYEQYF. This chain joins TRBV13 and TRBJ2-7; D gene ambiguous. The CDR3 has 13 residues. V was trimmed by 1 base and J by 0 bases, leaving 4 bases between them. In germline, CDR1 is PRHDT, CDR2 FYEKMQ (reference sequence).

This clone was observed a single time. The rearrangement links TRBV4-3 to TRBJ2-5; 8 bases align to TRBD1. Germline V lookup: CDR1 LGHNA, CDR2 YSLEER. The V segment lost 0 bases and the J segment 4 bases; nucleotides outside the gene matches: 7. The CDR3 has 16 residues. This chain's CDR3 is CASSQDASGQGETQYF. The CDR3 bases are TGCGCCAGCAGCCAAGATGCCAGCGGACAGGGAGAGACCCAGTACTTC.

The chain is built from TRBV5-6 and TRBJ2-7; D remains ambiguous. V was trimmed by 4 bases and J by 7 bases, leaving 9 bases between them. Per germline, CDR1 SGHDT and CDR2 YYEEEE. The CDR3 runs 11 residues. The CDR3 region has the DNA TGTGCCAGCAGCAATGACTGGGAGCAGTACTTC. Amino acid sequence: CASSNDWEQYF.

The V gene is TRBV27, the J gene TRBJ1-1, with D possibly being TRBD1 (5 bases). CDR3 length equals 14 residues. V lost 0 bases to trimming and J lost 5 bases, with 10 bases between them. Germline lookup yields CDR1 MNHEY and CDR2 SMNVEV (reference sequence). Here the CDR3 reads CASSLSRDFTEAFF. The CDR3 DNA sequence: TGTGCCAGCAGTTTATCCCGGGACTTTACTGAAGCTTTCTTT.

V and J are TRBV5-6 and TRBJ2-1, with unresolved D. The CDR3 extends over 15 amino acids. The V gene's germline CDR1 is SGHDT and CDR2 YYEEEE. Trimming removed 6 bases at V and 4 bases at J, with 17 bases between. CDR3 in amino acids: CASTIAGKGYNEQFF. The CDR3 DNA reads TGTGCCAGCACCATAGCTGGGAAGGGTTACAATGAGCAGTTCTTC.

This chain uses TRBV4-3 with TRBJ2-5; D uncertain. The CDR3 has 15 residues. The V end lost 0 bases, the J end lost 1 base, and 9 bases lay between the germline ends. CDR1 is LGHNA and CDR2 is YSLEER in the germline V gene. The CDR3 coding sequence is TGCGCCAGCAGCCAAGACAGAGTTATCCAAGAGACCCAGTACTTC. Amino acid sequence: CASSQDRVIQETQYF.

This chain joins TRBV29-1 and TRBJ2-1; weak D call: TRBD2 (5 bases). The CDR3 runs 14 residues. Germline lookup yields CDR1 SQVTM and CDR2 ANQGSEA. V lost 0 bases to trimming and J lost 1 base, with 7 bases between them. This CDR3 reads CSVEDRLSYNEQFF. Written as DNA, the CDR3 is TGCAGCGTTGAAGATCGACTATCCTACAATGAGCAGTTCTTC.

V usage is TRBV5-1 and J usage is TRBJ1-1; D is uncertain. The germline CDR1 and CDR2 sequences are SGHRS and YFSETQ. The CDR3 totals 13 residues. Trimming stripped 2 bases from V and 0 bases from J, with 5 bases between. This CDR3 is CASSFDMNTEAFF. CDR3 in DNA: TGCGCCAGCAGCTTCGACATGAACACTGAAGCTTTCTTT.

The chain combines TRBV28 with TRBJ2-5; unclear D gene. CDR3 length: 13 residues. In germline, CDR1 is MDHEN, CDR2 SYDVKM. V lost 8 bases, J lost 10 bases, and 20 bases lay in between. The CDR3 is CASRHIYGKDQYF. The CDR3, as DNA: TGTGCCAGCCGTCATATTTATGGGAAGGACCAGTACTTC. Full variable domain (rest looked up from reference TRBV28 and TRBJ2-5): DVKVTQSSRYLVKRTGEKVFLECVQDMDHENMFWYRQDPGLGLRLIYFSYDVKMKEKGDIPEGYSVSREKKERFSLILESASTNQTSMYLCASRHIYGKDQYFGPGTRLLVL.

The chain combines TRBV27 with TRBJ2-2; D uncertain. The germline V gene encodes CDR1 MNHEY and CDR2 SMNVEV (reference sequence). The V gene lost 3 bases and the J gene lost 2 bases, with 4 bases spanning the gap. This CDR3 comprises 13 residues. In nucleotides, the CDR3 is TGTGCCAGCAGTTTGGATAACACCGGGGAGCTGTTTTTT. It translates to CASSLDNTGELFF.